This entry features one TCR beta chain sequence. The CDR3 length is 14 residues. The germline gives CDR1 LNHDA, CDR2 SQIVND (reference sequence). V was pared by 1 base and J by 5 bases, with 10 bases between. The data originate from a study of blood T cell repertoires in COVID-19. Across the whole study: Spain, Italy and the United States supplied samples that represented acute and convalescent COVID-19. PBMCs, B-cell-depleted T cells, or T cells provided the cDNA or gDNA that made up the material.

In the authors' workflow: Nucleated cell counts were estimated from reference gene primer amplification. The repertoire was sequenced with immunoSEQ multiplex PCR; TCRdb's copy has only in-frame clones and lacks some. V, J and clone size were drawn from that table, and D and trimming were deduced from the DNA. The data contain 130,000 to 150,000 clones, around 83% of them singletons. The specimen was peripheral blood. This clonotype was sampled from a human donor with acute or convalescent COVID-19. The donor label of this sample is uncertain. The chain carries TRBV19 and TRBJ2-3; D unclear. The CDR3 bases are TGTGCCAGTAGTATAGCCTCGCCAGAAGATACGCAGTATTTT. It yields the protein CASSIASPEDTQYF.